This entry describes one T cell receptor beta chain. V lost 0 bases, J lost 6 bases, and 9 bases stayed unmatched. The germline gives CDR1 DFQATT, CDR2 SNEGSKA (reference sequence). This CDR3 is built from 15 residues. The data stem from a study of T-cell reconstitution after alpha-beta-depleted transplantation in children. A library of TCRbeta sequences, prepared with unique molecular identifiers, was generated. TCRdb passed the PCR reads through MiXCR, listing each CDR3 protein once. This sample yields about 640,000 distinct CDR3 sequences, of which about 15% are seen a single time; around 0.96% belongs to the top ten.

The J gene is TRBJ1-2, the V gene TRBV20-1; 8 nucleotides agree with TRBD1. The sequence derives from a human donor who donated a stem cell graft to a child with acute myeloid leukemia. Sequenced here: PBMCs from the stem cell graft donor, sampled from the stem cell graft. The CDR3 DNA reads TGCAGTGCTAGAGAGGGACAGGTGATTCTAAATGGCTACACCTTC. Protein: CSAREGQVILNGYTF.